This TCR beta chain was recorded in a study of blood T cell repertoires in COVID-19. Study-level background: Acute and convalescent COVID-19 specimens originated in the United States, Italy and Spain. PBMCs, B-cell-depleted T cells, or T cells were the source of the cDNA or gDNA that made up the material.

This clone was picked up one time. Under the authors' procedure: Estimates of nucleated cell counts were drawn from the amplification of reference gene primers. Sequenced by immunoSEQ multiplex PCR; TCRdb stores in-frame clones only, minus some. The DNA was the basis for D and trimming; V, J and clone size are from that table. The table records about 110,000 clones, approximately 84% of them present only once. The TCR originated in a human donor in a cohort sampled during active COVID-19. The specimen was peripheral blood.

The CDR3 sequence: CASSSGLAAYNEQFF. CDR3 coding DNA: TGTGCCAGCAGCTCGGGACTAGCGGCATACAATGAGCAGTTCTTC. This sequence joins TRBV11-1 and TRBJ2-1; 11 positions match TRBD2. The CDR3 loop spans 15 amino acids. In germline, CDR1 is SGHAT, CDR2 FQDESV (reference sequence). The trim removed 4 bases at V and 4 bases at J, leaving 3 bases unmatched.